This TCR beta chain was found in a study of blood T cell repertoires in COVID-19. Sequencing was performed with immunoSEQ multiplex PCR; in TCRdb, only in-frame clones are kept and a portion is missing. The table records 35,000 to 55,000 clones, 82% of them present only once. V was clipped by 3 bases and J by 0 bases, with 12 bases between them. The CDR3 has 16 amino acids. CDR1 is SQVTM and CDR2 is ANQGSEA in the germline V gene. The TCR sequence derives from a woman in her seventies with acute or convalescent COVID-19. The sequencing input was peripheral blood. This sequence joins TRBV29-1 and TRBJ2-6; weak D call: TRBD2 (5 bases). The CDR3 DNA is TGCAGCGTTGACCCGGGAAAGAGCTCTGGGGCCAACGTCCTGACTTTC. The encoded protein is CSVDPGKSSGANVLTF. The full variable domain, completed using reference TRBV29-1 and TRBJ2-6, is SAVISQKPSRDICQRGTSLTIQCQVDSQVTMMFWYRQQPGQSLTLIATANQGSEATYESGFVIDKFPISRPNLTFSTLTVSNMSPEDSSIYLCSVDPGKSSGANVLTFGAGSRLTVL.